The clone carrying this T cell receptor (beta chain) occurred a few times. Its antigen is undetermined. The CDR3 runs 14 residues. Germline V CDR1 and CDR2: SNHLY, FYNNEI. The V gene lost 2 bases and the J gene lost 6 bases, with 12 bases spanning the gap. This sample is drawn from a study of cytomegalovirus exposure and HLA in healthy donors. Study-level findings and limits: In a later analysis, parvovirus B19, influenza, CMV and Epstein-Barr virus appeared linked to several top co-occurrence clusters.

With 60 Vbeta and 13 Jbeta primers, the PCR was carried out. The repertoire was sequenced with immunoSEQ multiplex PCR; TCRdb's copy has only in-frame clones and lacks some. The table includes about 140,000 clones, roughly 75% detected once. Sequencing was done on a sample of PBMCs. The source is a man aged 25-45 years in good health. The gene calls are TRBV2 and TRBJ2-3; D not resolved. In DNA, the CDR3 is TGTGCCAGCAGTGAATTAACTAAGACTGATACGCAGTATTTT. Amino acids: CASSELTKTDTQYF.